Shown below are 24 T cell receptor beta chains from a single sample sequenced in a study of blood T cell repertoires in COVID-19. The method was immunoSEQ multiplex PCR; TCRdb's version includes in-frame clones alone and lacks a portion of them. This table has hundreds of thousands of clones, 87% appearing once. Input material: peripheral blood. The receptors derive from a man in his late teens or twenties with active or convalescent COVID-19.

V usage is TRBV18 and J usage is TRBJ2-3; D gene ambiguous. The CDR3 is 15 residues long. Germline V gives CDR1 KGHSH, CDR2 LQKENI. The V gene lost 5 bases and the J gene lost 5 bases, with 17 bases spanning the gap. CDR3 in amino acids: CASSSLAQPGDTQYF. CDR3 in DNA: TGTGCCAGCTCAAGTTTAGCTCAACCGGGAGATACGCAGTATTTT.

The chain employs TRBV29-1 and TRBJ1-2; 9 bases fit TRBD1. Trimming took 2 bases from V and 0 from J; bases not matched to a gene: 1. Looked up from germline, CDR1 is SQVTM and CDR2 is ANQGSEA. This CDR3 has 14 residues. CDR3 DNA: TGCAGCGTTGAATGGGACAGGGCTAACTATGGCTACACCTTC. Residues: CSVEWDRANYGYTF.

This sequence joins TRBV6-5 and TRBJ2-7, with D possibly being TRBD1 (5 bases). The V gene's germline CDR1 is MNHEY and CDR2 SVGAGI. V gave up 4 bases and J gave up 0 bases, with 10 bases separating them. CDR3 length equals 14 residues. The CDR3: CASSWTLSSYEQYF. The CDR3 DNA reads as TGTGCCAGCAGTTGGACACTAAGCTCCTACGAGCAGTACTTC.

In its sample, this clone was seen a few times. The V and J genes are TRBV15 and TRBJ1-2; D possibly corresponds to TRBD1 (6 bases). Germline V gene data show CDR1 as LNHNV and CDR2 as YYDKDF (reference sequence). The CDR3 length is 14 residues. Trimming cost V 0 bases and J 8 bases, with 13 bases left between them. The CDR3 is CATSRDDGTSGYTF. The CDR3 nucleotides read TGTGCCACCAGCAGAGACGATGGGACATCCGGCTACACCTTC.

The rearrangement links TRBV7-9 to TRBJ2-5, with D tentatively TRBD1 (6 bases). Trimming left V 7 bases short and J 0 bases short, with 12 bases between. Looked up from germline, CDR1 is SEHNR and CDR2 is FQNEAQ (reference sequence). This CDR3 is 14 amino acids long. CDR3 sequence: CASNSGQYQETQYF. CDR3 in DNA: TGTGCCAGCAATTCCGGACAGTACCAAGAGACCCAGTACTTC.

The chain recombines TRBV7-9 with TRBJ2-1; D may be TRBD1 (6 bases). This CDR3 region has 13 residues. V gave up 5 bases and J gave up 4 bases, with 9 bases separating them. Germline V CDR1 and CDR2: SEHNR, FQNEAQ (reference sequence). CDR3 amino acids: CASSAGQYNEQFF. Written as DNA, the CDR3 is TGTGCCAGCAGCGCTGGACAGTACAATGAGCAGTTCTTC.

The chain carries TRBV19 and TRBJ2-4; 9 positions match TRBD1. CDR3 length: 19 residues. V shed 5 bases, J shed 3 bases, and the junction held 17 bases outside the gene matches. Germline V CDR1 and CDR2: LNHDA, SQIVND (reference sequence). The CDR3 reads CASSALSPGQGMGKNIQYF. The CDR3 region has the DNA TGTGCCAGTAGTGCCTTATCCCCGGGACAGGGAATGGGCAAAAACATTCAGTACTTC.

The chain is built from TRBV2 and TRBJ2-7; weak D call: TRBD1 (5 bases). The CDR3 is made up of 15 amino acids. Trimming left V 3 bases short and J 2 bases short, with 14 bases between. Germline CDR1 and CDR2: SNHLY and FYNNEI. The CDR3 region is CASSEAGIGPYEQYF. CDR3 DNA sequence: TGTGCCAGCAGTGAGGCAGGGATTGGCCCCTACGAGCAGTACTTC.

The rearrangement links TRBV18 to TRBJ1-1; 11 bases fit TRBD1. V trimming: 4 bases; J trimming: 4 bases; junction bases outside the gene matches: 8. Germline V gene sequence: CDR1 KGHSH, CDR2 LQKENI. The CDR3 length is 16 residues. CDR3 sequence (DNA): TGTGCCAGCTCACAGGACAGGGGGCTTCTGGGCACTGAAGCTTTCTTT. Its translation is CASSQDRGLLGTEAFF.

The CDR3 protein is CASSFAGTGREGYEQYF. CDR3 nucleotides: TGTGCCAGCAGTTTCGCCGGGACAGGGAGAGAGGGCTACGAGCAGTACTTC. The chain employs TRBV27 and TRBJ2-7; 9 nucleotides agree with TRBD1. V shed 3 bases and J 3 bases; nucleotides not matched to a gene: 12. CDR3 length equals 17 residues. In germline, CDR1 is MNHEY, CDR2 SMNVEV (reference sequence).

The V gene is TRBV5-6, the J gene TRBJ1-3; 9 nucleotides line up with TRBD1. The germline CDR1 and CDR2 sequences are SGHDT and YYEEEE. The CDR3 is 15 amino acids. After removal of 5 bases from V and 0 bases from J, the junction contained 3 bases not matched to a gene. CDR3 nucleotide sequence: TGTGCCAGCAGACCGACAGGGGGCTCTGGAAACACCATATATTTT. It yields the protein CASRPTGGSGNTIYF.

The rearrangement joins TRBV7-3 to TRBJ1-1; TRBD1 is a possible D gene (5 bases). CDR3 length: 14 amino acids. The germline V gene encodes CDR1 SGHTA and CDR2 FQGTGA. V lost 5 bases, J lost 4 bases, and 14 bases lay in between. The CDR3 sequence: CASSITGGSTEAFF. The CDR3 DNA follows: TGTGCCAGCAGCATTACAGGTGGTTCCACTGAAGCTTTCTTT.

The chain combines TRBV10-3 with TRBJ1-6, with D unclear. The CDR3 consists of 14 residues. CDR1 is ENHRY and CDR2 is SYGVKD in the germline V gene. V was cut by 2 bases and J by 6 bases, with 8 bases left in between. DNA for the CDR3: TGTGCCATCAGTGAGGTGGGCCGTAATTCACCCCTCCACTTT. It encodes CAISEVGRNSPLHF.

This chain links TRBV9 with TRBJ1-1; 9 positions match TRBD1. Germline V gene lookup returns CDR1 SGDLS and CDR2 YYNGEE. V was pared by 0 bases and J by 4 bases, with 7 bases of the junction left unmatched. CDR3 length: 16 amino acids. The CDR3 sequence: CASSVAPGQGSTEAFF. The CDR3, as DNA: TGTGCCAGCAGCGTAGCCCCGGGACAGGGAAGCACTGAAGCTTTCTTT.

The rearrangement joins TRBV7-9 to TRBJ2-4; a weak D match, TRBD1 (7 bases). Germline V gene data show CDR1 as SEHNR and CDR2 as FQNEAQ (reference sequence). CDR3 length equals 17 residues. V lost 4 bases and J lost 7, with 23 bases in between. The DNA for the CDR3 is TGTGCCAGCAGCTCCAGGGGGGATGCCGGACAGGCGAACATTCAGTACTTC. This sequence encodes CASSSRGDAGQANIQYF.

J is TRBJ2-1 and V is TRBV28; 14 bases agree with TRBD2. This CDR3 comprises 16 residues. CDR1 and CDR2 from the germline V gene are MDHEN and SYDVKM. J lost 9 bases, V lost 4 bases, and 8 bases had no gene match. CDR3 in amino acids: CASSSSGLAGGGEQFF. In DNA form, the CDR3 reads TGTGCCAGCAGTTCGTCAGGACTAGCGGGAGGAGGTGAGCAGTTCTTC.

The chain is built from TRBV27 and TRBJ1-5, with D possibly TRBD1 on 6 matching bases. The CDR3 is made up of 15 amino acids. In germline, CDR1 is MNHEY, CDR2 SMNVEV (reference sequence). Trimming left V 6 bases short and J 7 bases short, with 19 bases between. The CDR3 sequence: CASSQTSGARQPQHF. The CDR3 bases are TGTGCCAGCAGCCAAACGTCAGGGGCACGACAGCCCCAGCATTTT.

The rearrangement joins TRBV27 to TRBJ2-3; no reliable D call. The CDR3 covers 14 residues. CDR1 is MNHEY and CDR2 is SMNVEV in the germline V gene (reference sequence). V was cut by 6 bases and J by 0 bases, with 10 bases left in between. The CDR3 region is CASSGLMSTDTQYF. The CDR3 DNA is TGTGCCAGCAGCGGTCTGATGAGCACAGATACGCAGTATTTT.

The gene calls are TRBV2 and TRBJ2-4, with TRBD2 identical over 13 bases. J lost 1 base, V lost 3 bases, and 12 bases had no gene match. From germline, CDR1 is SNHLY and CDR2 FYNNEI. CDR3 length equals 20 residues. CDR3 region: CASSDRVLAGGPQAKNIQYF. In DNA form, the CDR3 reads TGTGCCAGCAGTGATAGGGTACTAGCGGGGGGGCCTCAGGCCAAAAACATTCAGTACTTC.

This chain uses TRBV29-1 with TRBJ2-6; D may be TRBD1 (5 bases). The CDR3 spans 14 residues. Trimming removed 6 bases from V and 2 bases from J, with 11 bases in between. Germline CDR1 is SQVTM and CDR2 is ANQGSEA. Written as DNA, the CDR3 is TGCAGCGTAGACAGCGTGACTGGGGCCAACGTCCTGACTTTC. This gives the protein CSVDSVTGANVLTF. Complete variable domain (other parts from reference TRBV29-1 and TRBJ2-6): SAVISQKPSRDICQRGTSLTIQCQVDSQVTMMFWYRQQPGQSLTLIATANQGSEATYESGFVIDKFPISRPNLTFSTLTVSNMSPEDSSIYLCSVDSVTGANVLTFGAGSRLTVL.

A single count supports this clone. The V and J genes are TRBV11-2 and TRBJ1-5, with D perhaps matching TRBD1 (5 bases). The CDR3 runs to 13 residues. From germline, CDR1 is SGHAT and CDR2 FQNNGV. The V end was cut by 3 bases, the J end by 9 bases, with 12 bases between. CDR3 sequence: CASSLSLDRPQHF. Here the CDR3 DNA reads TGTGCCAGCAGCTTGTCATTAGACAGGCCCCAGCATTTT. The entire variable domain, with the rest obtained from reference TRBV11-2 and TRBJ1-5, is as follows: EAGVAQSPRYKIIEKRQSVAFWCNPISGHATLYWYQQILGQGPKLLIQFQNNGVVDDSQLPKDRFSAERLKGVDSTLKIQPAKLEDSAVYLCASSLSLDRPQHFGDGTRLSIL.

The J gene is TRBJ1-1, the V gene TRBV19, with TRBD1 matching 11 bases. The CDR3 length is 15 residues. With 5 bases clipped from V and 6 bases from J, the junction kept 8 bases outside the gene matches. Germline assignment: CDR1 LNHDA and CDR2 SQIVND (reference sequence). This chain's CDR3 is CASSAADRGPAEAFF. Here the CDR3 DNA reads TGTGCCAGTAGTGCTGCGGACAGGGGGCCTGCTGAAGCTTTCTTT.

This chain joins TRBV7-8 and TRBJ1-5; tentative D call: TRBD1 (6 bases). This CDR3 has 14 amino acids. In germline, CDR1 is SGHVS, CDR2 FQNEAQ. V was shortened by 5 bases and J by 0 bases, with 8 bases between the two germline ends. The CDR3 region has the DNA TGTGCCAGCAGCCCGACAGGTAGCAATCAGCCCCAGCATTTT. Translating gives CASSPTGSNQPQHF.

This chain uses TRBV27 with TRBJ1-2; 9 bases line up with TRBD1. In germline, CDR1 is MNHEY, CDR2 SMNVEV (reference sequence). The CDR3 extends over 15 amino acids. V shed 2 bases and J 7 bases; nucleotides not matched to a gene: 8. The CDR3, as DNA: TGTGCCAGCAGTTTACAGGACAGGGGATTAGGTGGCTACACCTTC. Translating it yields CASSLQDRGLGGYTF.